This T cell receptor beta chain was profiled in a study of Ad26.COV2.S vaccination and SARS-CoV-2 variants (dated by TCRdb to the early 2020s). For the wider study: Donors in the vaccine arm were drawn from COV1001, a phase I-IIa trial of Ad26.COV2.S in healthy adults that was multicentre, randomized, double-blind and placebo-controlled. Blinding of investigators to trial group allocation was maintained during experiments and outcome assessment. Sequencing of the TCRbeta repertoire served to evaluate the specificity and breadth of SARS-CoV-2-reactive T cell receptors following Ad26.COV2.S vaccination. The TCR-sequenced set comprised about 32 samples: some 20 Ad26.COV2.S vaccine recipients, 5 placebo recipients and 8 SARS-CoV-2 convalescent individuals. Ad26.COV2.S was given intramuscularly at 5x10^10 or 1x10^11 viral particles, as a single shot or as two shots 56 days apart. Trial participants were randomized into five groups of five: low-dose or high-dose Ad26.COV2.S given once or twice, or placebo on both occasions. Results the study describes overall, beyond this receptor: Spike-specific TCR breadth was higher in Ad26.COV2.S recipients than in placebo recipients (P = 0.0014). According to the authors, total T cell responses may have been underestimated by the TCR breadth and depth analyses. The study was not powered for comparison of responses between vaccine doses or regimens. After vaccination, substantial breadth of spike-specific CD8+ and CD4+ T cell responses was reported. Vaccine and placebo recipients had similar non-spike TCR breadth, a finding consistent with the vaccine containing only spike.

The immunoSEQ Assay was the method used to sequence TCRbeta CDR3 regions. After extraction, genomic DNA underwent amplification by bias-controlled multiplex PCR, followed by high-throughput sequencing. The authors' pipeline ran thus. Collapsing and filtering of sequences were performed to quantify the absolute abundance of each unique TCRbeta CDR3 region. Usable DNA was measured by amplifying reference genes present in all nucleated cells, and TCRbeta template counts were normalized to that usable DNA to estimate T cell fraction. Repertoire TCRs were annotated as SARS-CoV-2-specific by exact matching of V gene, CDR3 amino acid sequence and J gene to a known reactive TCR set. MIRA supplied the reference SARS-CoV-2 TCR set, which was filtered for enrichment in COVID-19-positive ImmuneCODE repertoires so that public or cross-reactive TCRs were removed. Using the MIRA antigens, annotated TCRs were further analysed by specific ORF or by position within an ORF. Breadth was defined as annotated unique rearrangements over total unique productive rearrangements; depth was the summed frequency of those rearrangements. Group comparisons of TCR breadth used two-sided Wilcoxon rank-sum tests. The table was pulled from immuneACCESS by TCRdb, which kept in-frame rearrangements only. Such tables lose some clones; where checked, under half of the loss comes from unresolved V genes, and the rest has no known cause. From that table come the V and J calls and clone size; the DNA was used to work out D and trimming. The sample table contains roughly 250,000 clones; only one count was recorded for around 90% of them. The top ten clonotypes cover roughly 3% of the sample.

This clone has just a few counts. No antigen is known for it. Base qualities were left out, and no much larger clone turns up one base away. What this sample's treatment or condition label stands for: around 19 received Ad26.COV2.S at low or high dose, single or two shots; about five received placebo; per-sample allocation not given. For vaccine and placebo recipients, repertoires were sequenced using samples collected on day 63 after the first injection. Between 29 July and 7 August 2020, Cohort 1b enrolled 20 to 30 adults aged 18-55 years at one site in Boston, USA. As a vaccine, Ad26.COV2.S was a replication-incompetent adenovirus type 26 vector that expressed a prefusion-stabilized SARS-CoV-2 spike protein derived from the original Wuhan strain. The germline V and J ends show losses of 7 bases and 2 bases respectively, and no gene match explains 6 bases of the junction. CDR1 SGHRS and CDR2 YFSETQ were looked up in the germline V gene. The CDR3 goes from the cysteine to the phenylalanine over 15 residues. CDR3 DNA is the only sequence kept; it has 45 bases, read in frame from the first base.

The source is a person between 18 and 60 years old who received the Ad26.COV2.S COVID-19 vaccine or a placebo. The specimen comprised peripheral blood, sampled in a trial of Ad26.COV2.S vaccine versus placebo. The rearrangement joined TRBV5-1 to TRBJ2-2; TRBD2 agrees with 9 junctional bases. CDR3 region: CASVRTSANTGELFF. The DNA sequence is as follows: TGCGCCAGCGTAAGGACTAGCGCAAACACCGGGGAGCTGTTTTTT. Where the CDR3 stops, the reference TRBV5-1 and TRBJ2-2 genes take over; the full variable domain is KAGVTQTPRYLIKTRGQQVTLSCSPISGHRSVSWYQQTPGQGLQFLFEYFSETQRNKGNFPGRFSGRQFSNSRSEMNVSTLELGDSALYLCASVRTSANTGELFFGEGSRLTVL.